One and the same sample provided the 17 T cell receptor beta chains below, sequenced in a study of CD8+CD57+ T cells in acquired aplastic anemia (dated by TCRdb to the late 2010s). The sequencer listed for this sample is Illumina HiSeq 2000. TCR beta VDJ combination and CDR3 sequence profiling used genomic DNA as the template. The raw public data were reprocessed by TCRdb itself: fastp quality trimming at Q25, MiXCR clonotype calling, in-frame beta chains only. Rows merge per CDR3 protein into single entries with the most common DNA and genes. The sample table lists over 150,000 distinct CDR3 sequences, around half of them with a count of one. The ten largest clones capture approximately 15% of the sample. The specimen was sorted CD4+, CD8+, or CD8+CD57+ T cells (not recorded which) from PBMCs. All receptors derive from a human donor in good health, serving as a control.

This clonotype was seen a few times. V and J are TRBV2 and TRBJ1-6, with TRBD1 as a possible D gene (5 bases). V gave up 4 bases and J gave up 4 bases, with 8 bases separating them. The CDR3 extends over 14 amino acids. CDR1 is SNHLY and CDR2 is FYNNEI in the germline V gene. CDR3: CASSGGLYNSPLHF. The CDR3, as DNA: TGTGCCAGCAGTGGGGGGTTGTATAATTCACCCCTCCACTTT.

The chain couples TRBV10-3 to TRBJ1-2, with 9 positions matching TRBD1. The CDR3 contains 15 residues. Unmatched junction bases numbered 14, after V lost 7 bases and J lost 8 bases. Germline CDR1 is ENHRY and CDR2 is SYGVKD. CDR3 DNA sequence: TGTGCCATCATTTCACCGGGACAGGGTAGAAGGGGCTACACCTTC. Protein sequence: CAIISPGQGRRGYTF.

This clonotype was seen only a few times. CDR3 DNA: TGCAGTGCTAGCCCCCTGGTTTCTCCTTCGCAGTATTTT. Translated, it gives CSASPLVSPSQYF. This rearrangement joins TRBV20-1 to TRBJ2-3; the D is unclear. The CDR3 is 13 residues long. V lost 3 bases and J 10 bases, leaving 17 bases between the germline ends. Germline V gene sequence: CDR1 DFQATT, CDR2 SNEGSKA (reference sequence).

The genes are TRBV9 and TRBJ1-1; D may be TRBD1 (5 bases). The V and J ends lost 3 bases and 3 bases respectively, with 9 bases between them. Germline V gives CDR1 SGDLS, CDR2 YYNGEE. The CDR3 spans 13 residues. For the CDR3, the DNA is TGTGCCAGCAGCGCCAGGGTGTACACTGAAGCTTTCTTT. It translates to CASSARVYTEAFF.

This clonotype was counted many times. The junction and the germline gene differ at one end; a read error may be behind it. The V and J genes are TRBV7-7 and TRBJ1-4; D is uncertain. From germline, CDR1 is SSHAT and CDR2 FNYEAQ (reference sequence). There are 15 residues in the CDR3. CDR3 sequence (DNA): TGTGCTAGCAGCTTAGCTACCGGACTTAATGAAAAACTGTTTTTT. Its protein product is CASSLATGLNEKLFF.

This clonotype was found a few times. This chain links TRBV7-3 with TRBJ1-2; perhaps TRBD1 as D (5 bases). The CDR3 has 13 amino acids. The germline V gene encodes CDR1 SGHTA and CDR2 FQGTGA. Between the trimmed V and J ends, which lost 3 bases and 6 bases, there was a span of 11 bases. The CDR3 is CASSLGEGNGYTF. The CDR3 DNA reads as TGTGCCAGCAGCTTGGGGGAAGGGAATGGCTACACCTTC.

This chain's CDR3 is CASSESGTGEETQYF. CDR3 bases: TGTGCCAGCAGTGAATCCGGGACAGGGGAAGAGACCCAGTACTTC. The rearrangement uses TRBV25-1 and TRBJ2-5; 10 positions agree with TRBD1. The CDR3 covers 15 residues. CDR1 and CDR2 (germline): MGHDK, SYGVNS. Trimming at V came to 1 base and at J to 3 bases, leaving 2 bases not matched to a gene.

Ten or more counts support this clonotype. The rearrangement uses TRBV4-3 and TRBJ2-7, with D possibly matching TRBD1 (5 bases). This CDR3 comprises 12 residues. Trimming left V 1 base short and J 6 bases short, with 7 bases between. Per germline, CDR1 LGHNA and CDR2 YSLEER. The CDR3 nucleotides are TGCGCCAGCAGCCAAGGTAGGGGCGAGCAGTACTTC. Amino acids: CASSQGRGEQYF.

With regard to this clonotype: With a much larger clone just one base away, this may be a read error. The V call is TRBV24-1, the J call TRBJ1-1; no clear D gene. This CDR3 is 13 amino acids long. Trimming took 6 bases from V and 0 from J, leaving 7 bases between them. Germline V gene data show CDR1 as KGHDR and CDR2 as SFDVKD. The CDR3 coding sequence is TGTGCCACCAGTTTTTCGATGAACACTGAAGCTTTCTTT. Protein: CATSFSMNTEAFF.

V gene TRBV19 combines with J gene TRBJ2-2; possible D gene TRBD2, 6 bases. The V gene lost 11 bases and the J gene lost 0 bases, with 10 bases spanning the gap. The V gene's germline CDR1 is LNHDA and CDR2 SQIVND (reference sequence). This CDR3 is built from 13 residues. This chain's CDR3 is CAVGGTNTGELFF. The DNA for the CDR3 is TGTGCCGTCGGAGGGACGAACACCGGGGAGCTGTTTTTT.

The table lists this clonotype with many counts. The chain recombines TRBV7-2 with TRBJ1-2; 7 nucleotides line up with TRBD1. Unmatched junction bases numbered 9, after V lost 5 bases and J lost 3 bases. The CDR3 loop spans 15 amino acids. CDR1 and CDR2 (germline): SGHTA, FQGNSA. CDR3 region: CASSTKITGDYGYTF. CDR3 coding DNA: TGTGCCAGCAGCACGAAGATAACAGGGGACTATGGCTACACCTTC.

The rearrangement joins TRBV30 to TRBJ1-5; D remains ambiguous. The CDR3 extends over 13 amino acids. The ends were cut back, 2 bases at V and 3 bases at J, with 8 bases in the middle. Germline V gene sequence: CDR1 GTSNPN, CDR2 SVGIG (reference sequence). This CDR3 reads CAWSTSINQPQHF. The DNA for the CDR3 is TGTGCCTGGAGTACGTCGATCAATCAGCCCCAGCATTTT. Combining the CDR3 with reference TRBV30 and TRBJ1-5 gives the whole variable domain SQTIHQWPATLVQPVGSPLSLECTVEGTSNPNLYWYRQAAGRGLQLLFYSVGIGQISSEVPQNLSASRPQDRQFILSSKKLLLSDSGFYLCAWSTSINQPQHFGDGTRLSIL.

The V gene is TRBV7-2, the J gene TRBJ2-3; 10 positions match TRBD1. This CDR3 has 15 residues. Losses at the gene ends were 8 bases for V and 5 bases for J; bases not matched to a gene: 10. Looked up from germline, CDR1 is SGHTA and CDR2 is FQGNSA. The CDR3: CASRGDRGLVDTQYF. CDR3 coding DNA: TGTGCCAGCCGAGGGGACAGGGGCTTAGTAGATACGCAGTATTTT.

CDR3 region: CASTSGGRNSPLHF. Written as DNA, the CDR3 is TGTGCCAGCACTTCGGGGGGGAGGAATTCACCCCTCCACTTT. The chain is built from TRBV2 and TRBJ1-6; the D gene is possibly TRBD1 (5 bases). The CDR3 sequence is 14 residues long. Germline lookup yields CDR1 SNHLY and CDR2 FYNNEI. V lost 7 bases, J lost 7 bases, and 14 bases lay in between.

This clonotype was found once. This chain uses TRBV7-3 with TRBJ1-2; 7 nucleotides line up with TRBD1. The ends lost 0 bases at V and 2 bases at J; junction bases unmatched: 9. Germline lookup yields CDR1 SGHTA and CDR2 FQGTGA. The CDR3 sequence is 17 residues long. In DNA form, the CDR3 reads TGTGCCAGCAGCTTAACGGGCGGGGACAGATTGAACTATGGCTACACCTTC. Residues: CASSLTGGDRLNYGYTF.

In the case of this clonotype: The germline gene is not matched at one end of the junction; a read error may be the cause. CDR3 in DNA: TGCAGTGCCAGAGGGCTAGCGGGAGAAAGGCAGCAGTACTTC. Its protein product is CSARGLAGERQQYF. The V gene is TRBV20-1, the J gene TRBJ2-7; 10 bases fit TRBD2. This CDR3 has 14 residues. Germline loops: CDR1 DFQATT, CDR2 SNEGSKA (reference sequence).

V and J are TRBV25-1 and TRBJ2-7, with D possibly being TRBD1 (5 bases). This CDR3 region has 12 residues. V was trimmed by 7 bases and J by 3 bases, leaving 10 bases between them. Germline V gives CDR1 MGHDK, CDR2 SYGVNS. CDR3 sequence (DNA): TGTGCCAGCACTGTGGACAACTACGAGCAGTACTTC. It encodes CASTVDNYEQYF.